The 4 T cell receptor beta chains reported below all come from one sample, sequenced in a study of OX40 agonist ivuxolimab in advanced cancers. The method was immunoSEQ multiplex PCR; TCRdb's version includes in-frame clones alone and lacks a portion of them. The sample shows 60,000 or so clones, roughly 87% of them seen only once. Sequenced here: CD4+ or CD8+ T cells sorted from blood, sampled in a trial of the OX40 agonist ivuxolimab. All receptors come from an adult with an advanced solid tumor such as melanoma, head and neck, liver or kidney cancer.

The V call is TRBV6-1, the J call TRBJ1-5, with D possibly matching TRBD1 (6 bases). The CDR3 spans 16 residues. The germline CDR1 and CDR2 sequences are MNHNS and SASEGT. V dropped 2 bases and J dropped 6 bases, with 17 bases sitting between them. The CDR3 sequence: CASSERAGVVGQPQHF. The CDR3 nucleotides read TGTGCCAGCAGTGAACGAGCAGGGGTCGTGGGTCAGCCCCAGCATTTT.

The chain recombines TRBV28 with TRBJ2-2, with no clear D. The length of the CDR3 is 15 residues. Per the germline V gene, CDR1 is MDHEN and CDR2 is SYDVKM. Trimming removed 10 bases from V and 0 bases from J, with 15 bases in between. DNA of the CDR3: TGTGCCACCCGGGCGACTTACGCGAACACCGGGGAGCTGTTTTTT. Its translation: CATRATYANTGELFF.

The chain links TRBV6-4 to TRBJ1-5; D remains unclear. Trimming shortened V by 0 bases and J by 9 bases, and 12 bases separated the two germline ends. The germline V gene encodes CDR1 MRHNA and CDR2 SNTAGT. The CDR3 is 14 amino acids. In nucleotides, the CDR3 is TGTGCCAGCAGTGACTCGAGACTGGGGTGGCCCCAGCATTTT. It specifies CASSDSRLGWPQHF.

The chain recombines TRBV6-5 with TRBJ2-2, with 7 positions matching TRBD1. V shed 6 bases, J shed 4 bases, and the junction held 8 bases outside the gene matches. CDR1 and CDR2 (germline): MNHEY, SVGAGI. The CDR3 has 15 residues. Here the CDR3 DNA reads TGTGCCAGCAGCCCAGACAGGGCGGGCACCGGGGAGCTGTTTTTT. This translates into CASSPDRAGTGELFF.